The present TCR beta chain was sequenced within a study of cytomegalovirus exposure and HLA in healthy donors. Study results and caveats: Donors belonging to an Asian-associated ancestry cluster reportedly showed fewer N-insertions in productive TCRs than the approximately 700-donor mean, according to what a later analysis found. Altogether, 150 to 200 TCR beta chains were recorded as cytomegalovirus-associated. Accurate predictions that matched the HLA-A and HLA-B alleles of most subjects were reportedly made from TCR beta sequences.

Use of 60 Vbeta and 13 Jbeta primers characterized the PCR. TCRdb's copy holds only in-frame clones and misses some; the assay was immunoSEQ multiplex PCR. The sample contains some 100,000 clones, approximately 82% of which appear only once. CDR3 length equals 14 residues. Germline CDR1 reads SGHRS; CDR2 reads YFSETQ. Trimming at V came to 0 bases and at J to 6 bases, leaving 1 base not matched to a gene. Comments on this clone: The antigen is unknown.

Sequenced input: PBMCs. The TCR comes from a woman between 18 and 29 years old in good health and CMV-seronegative. This chain connects TRBV5-1 to TRBJ1-3; TRBD1 matches 9 bases. CDR3 in amino acids: CASSLGTGANTIYF. CDR3 sequence (DNA): TGCGCCAGCAGCTTGGGGACAGGGGCAAACACCATATATTTT.